These 24 T cell receptor beta chains came from one sample sequenced in a study of control samples from healthy donors and cancer patients (dated by TCRdb to 2020 to 2021). The protocol used for the library was the immunoSEQ multiplex PCR assay. TCRdb provides this immuneACCESS table in a form limited to in-frame rearrangements. Some clones are lacking; in checked studies, under half of them reflect an unresolved V gene, and why the rest are absent is not known. This sample gives under 100,000 clones in total; roughly nine tenths of them show up just once. The top ten clones comprise less than 10% of the sample. Sequenced input: PBMCs. Every receptor here comes from a woman aged 45-65 years with colorectal cancer.

The V and J genes are TRBV19 and TRBJ1-2, with 11 nucleotides matching TRBD1. CDR1 and CDR2 (germline): LNHDA, SQIVND (reference sequence). V lost 7 bases, J lost 8 bases, and 12 bases stayed unmatched. The CDR3 is made up of 15 amino acids. CDR3 amino acids: CASNPGTGGNRGYTF. In nucleotides, the CDR3 is TGTGCCAGTAATCCTGGGACAGGGGGAAATAGAGGCTACACCTTC.

The V and J genes are TRBV7-8 and TRBJ1-5, with D unclear. This CDR3 has 15 residues. CDR1 SGHVS and CDR2 FQNEAQ come from the germline V gene. Trimming removed 5 bases from V and 4 bases from J, with 15 bases in between. The CDR3 region has the DNA TGTGCCAGCAGCCAACGTCCGTCTAAAAATCAGCCCCAGCATTTT. Translation: CASSQRPSKNQPQHF. The variable domain in full, with the rest retrieved from reference TRBV7-8 and TRBJ1-5, is GAGVSQSPRYKVAKRGQDVALRCDPISGHVSLFWYQQALGQGPEFLTYFQNEAQLDKSGLPSDRFFAERPEGSVSTLKIQRTQQEDSAVYLCASSQRPSKNQPQHFGDGTRLSIL.

V usage is TRBV4-3 and J usage is TRBJ1-3; perhaps TRBD1 as D (5 bases). The V and J ends lost 8 bases and 0 bases respectively, with 11 bases between them. The V gene's germline CDR1 is LGHNA and CDR2 YSLEER. This CDR3 has 14 amino acids. CDR3 sequence reads: CASEQDFSGNTIYF. The CDR3 region has the DNA TGCGCCAGCGAACAGGACTTCTCTGGAAACACCATATATTTT.

The chain combines TRBV5-1 with TRBJ2-3; weak D call: TRBD2 (7 bases). V was shortened by 6 bases and J by 4 bases, with 18 bases between the two germline ends. The CDR3 is 15 amino acids. Germline lookup yields CDR1 SGHRS and CDR2 YFSETQ. CDR3 bases: TGCGCCAGCACCCTGGGGGGGCTGGGGGCAGATACGCAGTATTTT. This codes for CASTLGGLGADTQYF.

The genes are TRBV10-3 and TRBJ1-6; possible D gene TRBD1, 6 bases. The CDR3 is 14 amino acids. The V end was cut by 1 base, the J end by 8 bases, with 9 bases between. Looked up from germline, CDR1 is ENHRY and CDR2 is SYGVKD. The CDR3 sequence is CAISELGGDSPLHF. The CDR3, as DNA: TGTGCCATCAGTGAGTTAGGGGGGGATTCACCCCTCCACTTT.

Only one count was recorded for this clone. J is TRBJ1-4 and V is TRBV7-2, with TRBD1 as a possible D gene (5 bases). CDR3 length: 14 amino acids. Germline values: CDR1 SGHTA, CDR2 FQGNSA. Deletions cut 4 bases from V and 7 bases from J, with 13 bases between. The CDR3, as DNA: TGTGCCAGCAGCTATAAGGGGAACGGTGAAAAACTGTTTTTT. It is translated as CASSYKGNGEKLFF.

The V gene is TRBV2, the J gene TRBJ1-2; 7 bases agree with TRBD1. The ends lost 8 bases at V and 2 bases at J; junction bases unmatched: 5. Germline values: CDR1 SNHLY, CDR2 FYNNEI. The CDR3 sequence is 13 residues long. This chain's CDR3 is CASRGQTNYGYTF. For the CDR3, the DNA is TGTGCCAGCCGGGGACAGACCAACTATGGCTACACCTTC.

The J gene is TRBJ1-1, the V gene TRBV2; D unresolved. Germline CDR1 SNHLY, CDR2 FYNNEI. The CDR3 totals 12 residues. With 4 bases removed from V and 2 bases from J, the gap between germline ends came to 5 bases. In nucleotides, the CDR3 is TGTGCCAGCAGTGGAGTAAACACTGAAGCTTTCTTT. Residues: CASSGVNTEAFF.

The sample holds a few counts of this clone. This sequence joins TRBV7-8 and TRBJ2-7, with 8 bases that match TRBD1. With V trimmed by 2 bases and J by 5 bases, 8 bases remained unmatched. Germline assignment: CDR1 SGHVS and CDR2 FQNEAQ. The CDR3 contains 15 residues. The CDR3 is CASSLTPDRAHEQYV. The CDR3 coding sequence is TGTGCCAGCAGCTTAACCCCGGACAGGGCCCACGAGCAGTACGTC.

The V gene is TRBV5-1, the J gene TRBJ2-1, with D tentatively TRBD2 (5 bases). Trimming pared 3 bases from V and 7 bases from J, leaving 11 bases between. The CDR3 totals 13 residues. The germline CDR1 and CDR2 sequences are SGHRS and YFSETQ. CDR3 protein: CASSSSRGNEQFF. CDR3 sequence (DNA): TGCGCCAGCAGCTCCTCCCGGGGAAATGAGCAGTTCTTC.

The V and J genes are TRBV7-2 and TRBJ2-1; tentatively, D is TRBD1 (5 bases). V was clipped by 5 bases and J by 8 bases, with 19 bases between them. Germline V CDR1 and CDR2: SGHTA, FQGNSA. The CDR3 totals 15 residues. DNA for the CDR3: TGTGCCAGCAGCCCCGAAAGGGGTTCAATATATGAGCAGTTCTTC. This encodes CASSPERGSIYEQFF.

The V gene is TRBV21-1, the J gene TRBJ2-7; the DNA was not compared with TRBD1, the D call given in the table. TRBV21-1 is shown as a pseudogene. This CDR3 region has 18 residues. CDR3 loop: CASSGAGNRTRGYYEQYV. The CDR3 region has the DNA TGTGCCAGCAGCGGTGCAGGAAATCGTACTAGGGGGTACTACGAGCAGTACGTC.

V is TRBV18 and J is TRBJ1-2; D remains unclear. V was shortened by 2 bases and J by 1 base, with 14 bases between the two germline ends. Germline values: CDR1 KGHSH, CDR2 LQKENI. The CDR3 covers 16 residues. DNA for the CDR3: TGTGCCAGCTCACCAGAGTTGTCAGGTGGTAACTATGGCTACACCTTC. Its translation is CASSPELSGGNYGYTF.

The chain recombines TRBV28 with TRBJ2-3, with D tentatively TRBD2 (6 bases). CDR3 length: 15 amino acids. Per the germline V gene, CDR1 is MDHEN and CDR2 is SYDVKM. The V gene lost 2 bases and the J gene lost 0 bases, with 9 bases spanning the gap. DNA of the CDR3: TGTGCCAGCAGTTTACTAGGGAGGAGCACAGATACGCAGTATTTT. The encoded protein is CASSLLGRSTDTQYF. The whole variable domain, remainder taken from reference TRBV28 and TRBJ2-3, is DVKVTQSSRYLVKRTGEKVFLECVQDMDHENMFWYRQDPGLGLRLIYFSYDVKMKEKGDIPEGYSVSREKKERFSLILESASTNQTSMYLCASSLLGRSTDTQYFGPGTRLTVL.

This chain connects TRBV10-1 to TRBJ2-2; a possible D gene is TRBD2 (6 bases). CDR3 length equals 14 residues. The V and J ends lost 6 bases and 4 bases respectively, with 12 bases between them. Germline CDR1 reads WNHNN; CDR2 reads SYGVQD (reference sequence). The chain's CDR3 is CASSRGSGTGELFF. For the CDR3, the DNA is TGCGCCAGCAGCCGGGGGTCGGGCACCGGGGAGCTGTTTTTT.

The J gene is TRBJ1-1, the V gene TRBV3-1 (or the pseudogene TRBV3-2), with 7 bases matching TRBD1. Germline V gene data show CDR1 as LGHDT and CDR2 as YNNKEL (reference sequence). V trimming: 1 base; J trimming: 7 bases; junction bases outside the gene matches: 6. This CDR3 contains 14 residues. CDR3 region: CASSQAGTAHEAFF. The CDR3 DNA follows: TGTGCCAGCAGCCAAGCAGGGACAGCCCATGAAGCTTTCTTT.

V usage is TRBV6-1 and J usage is TRBJ2-7; 8 nucleotides align to TRBD2. Germline-derived CDR1 and CDR2 are MNHNS and SASEGT. The length of the CDR3 is 15 residues. V lost 1 base to trimming and J lost 2 bases; unmatched junction nucleotides: 4. CDR3 coding DNA: TGTGCCAGCAGTGAAGGTGCGGGGGGCACCTACGAGCAGTACGTC. Encoded protein: CASSEGAGGTYEQYV.

This chain connects TRBV10-3 to TRBJ1-1; D ambiguous. The CDR3 covers 13 residues. CDR1 and CDR2 (germline): ENHRY, SYGVKD. V gave up 6 bases and J gave up 1 base, with 9 bases separating them. This CDR3 is CAIRMDGNTEAFF. The CDR3 DNA reads TGTGCCATCAGGATGGACGGGAACACTGAAGCTTTCTTT.

The chain has TRBV5-1 and TRBJ2-1; D possibly matches TRBD1 or TRBD2 (5 bases each). The CDR3 loop spans 16 amino acids. Trimming took 4 bases from V and 0 from J, leaving 14 bases between them. The germline CDR1 and CDR2 sequences are SGHRS and YFSETQ. CDR3 DNA: TGCGCCAGCAGCCTCAACGGGGACCACTCCTACAATGAGCAGTTCTTC. It yields the protein CASSLNGDHSYNEQFF.

The rearrangement joins TRBV5-1 to TRBJ1-3; D ambiguous. Per germline, CDR1 SGHRS and CDR2 YFSETQ. Trimming removed 0 bases at V and 4 bases at J, with 8 bases between. CDR3 length: 14 residues. The DNA of the CDR3 is TGCGCCAGCAGCTTGGCGGGGTTGGGAAACACCATATATTTT. The encoded protein is CASSLAGLGNTIYF.

The chain carries TRBV28 and TRBJ1-5; D is possibly TRBD1 (5 bases). The CDR3 sequence is 15 residues long. Germline V gene sequence: CDR1 MDHEN, CDR2 SYDVKM. The V end lost 10 bases, the J end lost 0 bases, and 16 bases lay between the germline ends. The CDR3 DNA reads as TGTGCCACCCATAAAAGGGGAGATAGCAATCAGCCCCAGCATTTT. Translating gives CATHKRGDSNQPQHF.

This clone counts as medium-sized. The chain joins TRBV2 to TRBJ2-1, with a weak D call TRBD2 (6 bases). Germline CDR1 reads SNHLY; CDR2 reads FYNNEI. Trimming stripped 7 bases from V and 4 bases from J, with 11 bases between. The CDR3 is made up of 13 amino acids. The CDR3 region is CASKAREYNEQFF. The CDR3 nucleotides read TGTGCCAGCAAGGCCCGGGAGTACAATGAGCAGTTCTTC. The full variable domain, rest sourced from reference TRBV2 and TRBJ2-1, is EPEVTQTPSHQVTQMGQEVILRCVPISNHLYFYWYRQILGQKVEFLVSFYNNEISEKSEIFDDQFSVERPDGSNFTLKIRSTKLEDSAMYFCASKAREYNEQFFGPGTRLTVL.

The chain carries TRBV6-5 and TRBJ2-4; 7 bases line up with TRBD2. CDR3 length equals 15 residues. The junction had 6 bases not matched to a gene; V was cut back by 4 bases and J by 3 bases. CDR1 and CDR2 (germline): MNHEY, SVGAGI. CDR3 residues: CASSSKWEGKNIQYF. CDR3 sequence (DNA): TGTGCCAGCAGTTCTAAATGGGAGGGCAAAAACATTCAGTACTTC.

J is TRBJ2-7 and V is TRBV6-5; 13 nucleotides align to TRBD2. In germline, CDR1 is MNHEY, CDR2 SVGAGI. The V and J ends lost 6 bases and 2 bases, in that order; junction bases with no gene match: 4. The CDR3 totals 15 residues. The CDR3 DNA sequence: TGTGCCAGCAGGAGAGGGACTAGCGGGGCCTACGAGCAGTACGTC. It encodes CASRRGTSGAYEQYV.